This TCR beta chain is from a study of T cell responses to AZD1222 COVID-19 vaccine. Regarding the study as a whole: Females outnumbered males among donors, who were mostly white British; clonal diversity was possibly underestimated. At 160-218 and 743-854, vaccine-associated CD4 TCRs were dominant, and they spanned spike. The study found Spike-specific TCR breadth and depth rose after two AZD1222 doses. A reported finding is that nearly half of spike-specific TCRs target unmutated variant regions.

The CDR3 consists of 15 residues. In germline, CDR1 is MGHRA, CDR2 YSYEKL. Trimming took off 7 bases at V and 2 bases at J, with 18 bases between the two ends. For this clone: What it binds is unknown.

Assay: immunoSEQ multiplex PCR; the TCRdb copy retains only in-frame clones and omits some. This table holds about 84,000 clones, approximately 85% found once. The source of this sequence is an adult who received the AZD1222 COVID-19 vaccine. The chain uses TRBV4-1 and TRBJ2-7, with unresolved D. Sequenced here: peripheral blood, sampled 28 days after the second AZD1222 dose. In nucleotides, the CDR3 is TGCGCCAGCAAAGATATCACTCGGGCGACCTACGAGCAGTACTTC. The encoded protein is CASKDITRATYEQYF.